This entry features one T cell receptor beta chain sequence. CDR1 SGHTA and CDR2 FQGNSA come from the germline V gene. The CDR3 is made up of 16 amino acids. J was trimmed by 2 bases and V by 3 bases; bases with no gene match: 6. Recovery meant two consecutive negative NP/OP PCR tests, professional clearance, or resolved symptoms. These data are taken from a study of blood T cell repertoires in COVID-19. Across the study: The United States, Italy and Spain provided the acute and convalescent COVID-19 samples.

Original processing notes: Amplification with reference gene primers provided the estimates of nucleated cell counts. Sequencing used immunoSEQ multiplex PCR; TCRdb keeps in-frame clones, though not all of them. The D gene and trimming were derived from the DNA, and the V and J assignments and clone size from that table. The sample has fewer than 350,000 clones; around nine tenths are singletons. The TCR sequence derives from a woman in her thirties or forties who had recovered from COVID-19. The material sequenced was PBMCs or T cells enriched from blood (not recorded which). This sequence joins TRBV7-2 and TRBJ2-3, with 9 positions matching TRBD1. The CDR3 loop reads CASSLGRTGDTDTQYF. In DNA form, the CDR3 reads TGTGCCAGCAGCTTGGGCCGGACAGGGGACACAGATACGCAGTATTTT.